One and the same sample provided the 26 T cell receptor beta chains below, sequenced in a study of T cell changes during pregnancy in multiple sclerosis. Libraries were prepared by immunoSEQ multiplex PCR; TCRdb keeps only in-frame clonotypes and omits some of them. The sample holds about 21,000 clones, roughly 87% seen once. The source material was CD8+ T cells from peripheral blood mononuclear cells, sampled in the second trimester of pregnancy. Receptor source: a female donor in good health, enrolled as a control in a pregnancy study.

The V and J genes are TRBV4-1 and TRBJ2-1; D not certain. Trimming removed 0 bases from V and 0 bases from J, with 15 bases in between. Germline loops: CDR1 MGHRA, CDR2 YSYEKL. The CDR3 consists of 18 residues. The CDR3 here is CASSQDSTESSSYNEQFF. Here the CDR3 DNA reads TGCGCCAGCAGCCAAGATTCCACAGAATCGAGCTCCTACAATGAGCAGTTCTTC.

The chain joins TRBV27 to TRBJ1-2; maybe TRBD1 (5 bases). This CDR3 contains 14 residues. Germline CDR1 MNHEY, CDR2 SMNVEV (reference sequence). Trimming pared 0 bases from V and 4 bases from J, leaving 9 bases between. This CDR3 is CASSLSVGGYGYTF. The CDR3 DNA sequence: TGTGCCAGCAGTTTATCGGTGGGGGGCTATGGCTACACCTTC.

This clone has only one observation. The chain recombines TRBV9 with TRBJ2-1, with D perhaps matching TRBD1 (6 bases). Trimming stripped 3 bases from V and 0 bases from J, with 13 bases between. This CDR3 contains 16 residues. CDR1 and CDR2 from the germline V gene are SGDLS and YYNGEE. CDR3 in amino acids: CASSENRVSSYNEQFF. For the CDR3, the DNA is TGTGCCAGCAGCGAAAACAGGGTAAGCTCCTACAATGAGCAGTTCTTC.

The J gene is TRBJ1-4, the V gene TRBV28; D gene uncertain. V was shortened by 5 bases and J by 0 bases, with 13 bases between the two germline ends. The CDR3 length is 16 residues. Germline loops: CDR1 MDHEN, CDR2 SYDVKM. CDR3 protein: CASSSGLYATNEKLFF. The DNA of the CDR3 is TGTGCCAGCAGTAGTGGACTTTATGCAACTAATGAAAAACTGTTTTTT.

The rearrangement joins TRBV6-4 to TRBJ2-1, with D possibly being TRBD1 (6 bases). The germline CDR1 and CDR2 sequences are MRHNA and SNTAGT. V was clipped by 6 bases and J by 10 bases, with 19 bases between them. The CDR3 has 14 amino acids. CDR3 in DNA: TGTGCCAGCAGCGAGTCGCCAGGGGAAGGGGAGCAGTTCTTC. Its translation: CASSESPGEGEQFF.

The chain combines TRBV19 with TRBJ2-7, with D hard to call. This CDR3 spans 14 amino acids. Germline assignment: CDR1 LNHDA and CDR2 SQIVND (reference sequence). V gave up 6 bases and J gave up 6 bases, with 18 bases separating them. CDR3 nucleotides: TGTGCCAGTAGACCCGACTTAGAGTCCGGCGAGCAGTACTTC. Translated: CASRPDLESGEQYF.

The chain uses TRBV4-1 and TRBJ1-1; D is unclear. Germline loops: CDR1 MGHRA, CDR2 YSYEKL. Trimming took off 2 bases at V and 1 base at J, with 11 bases between the two ends. The CDR3 contains 15 residues. CDR3 DNA: TGCGCCAGCAGCCAACCCATCAAGAGGAACACTGAAGCTTTCTTT. This sequence encodes CASSQPIKRNTEAFF.

The chain employs TRBV25-1 and TRBJ2-5; 11 bases are shared with TRBD2. Unmatched junction bases numbered 3, after V lost 3 bases and J lost 3 bases. Germline CDR1 and CDR2: MGHDK and SYGVNS. The CDR3 spans 15 residues. In DNA form, the CDR3 reads TGTGCCAGCAGTGAGACGGGACTAGCGGAAGAGACCCAGTACTTC. It yields the protein CASSETGLAEETQYF.

This clone was seen a few times. The chain uses TRBV7-8 and TRBJ2-4, with TRBD2 as a possible D gene (7 bases). The CDR3 length is 17 residues. Looked up from germline, CDR1 is SGHVS and CDR2 is FQNEAQ. Trimming removed 3 bases from V and 6 bases from J, with 21 bases in between. The CDR3, as DNA: TGTGCCAGCAGCTTGAAAGGGGGAGGGAGGGCCGTAAACATTCAGTACTTC. Its protein product is CASSLKGGGRAVNIQYF.

This clone came up once. The chain carries TRBV18 and TRBJ2-1; 8 nucleotides align to TRBD2. CDR1 KGHSH and CDR2 LQKENI come from the germline V gene. The CDR3 extends over 12 amino acids. Unmatched junction bases numbered 6, after V lost 7 bases and J lost 10 bases. In nucleotides, the CDR3 is TGTGCCAGCTTGTTAGCGGGAAAGGAGCAGTTCTTC. This encodes CASLLAGKEQFF.

This chain joins TRBV4-2 and TRBJ2-7; 9 nucleotides align to TRBD1. After removal of 1 base from V and 3 bases from J, the junction contained 4 bases not matched to a gene. This CDR3 is 15 amino acids long. Germline lookup yields CDR1 LGHNA and CDR2 YNFKEQ. The CDR3 DNA follows: TGTGCCAGCAGCCAAGGGGAGGGACAGGGCTACGAGCAGTACTTC. Its protein is CASSQGEGQGYEQYF.

This clone came up a few times. CDR3 nucleotide sequence: TGTGCCAGTAGAGTTCTGCCTAGGGGGGGATACACCTTC. Protein product: CASRVLPRGGYTF. This chain joins TRBV19 and TRBJ1-2, with D possibly matching TRBD1 (6 bases). In germline, CDR1 is LNHDA, CDR2 SQIVND (reference sequence). V shed 6 bases and J shed 11 bases, with 19 bases lying between them. The CDR3 runs 13 residues.

V usage is TRBV7-9 and J usage is TRBJ2-1; 8 nucleotides line up with TRBD2. The length of the CDR3 is 16 residues. V lost 6 bases, J lost 0 bases, and 7 bases stayed unmatched. Germline lookup yields CDR1 SEHNR and CDR2 FQNEAQ (reference sequence). CDR3 nucleotides: TGTGCCAGCAGTTCATTAGCGGGGAGCTCCTACAATGAGCAGTTCTTC. It encodes CASSSLAGSSYNEQFF.

J is TRBJ2-3 and V is TRBV10-2; 10 nucleotides line up with TRBD2. Germline CDR1 WSHSY, CDR2 SAAADI. V was clipped by 6 bases and J by 4 bases; unmatched bases: 1. CDR3 length: 13 residues. DNA for the CDR3: TGCGCCAGCAGCGGGACTAGCGCAGATACGCAGTATTTT. It encodes CASSGTSADTQYF.

This chain uses TRBV6-4 with TRBJ1-5, with D perhaps matching TRBD1 (5 bases). V was clipped by 5 bases and J by 0 bases, with 8 bases between them. This CDR3 has 14 amino acids. Germline V lookup: CDR1 MRHNA, CDR2 SNTAGT. The CDR3 reads CASSPGNSNQPQHF. CDR3 sequence (DNA): TGTGCCAGCAGTCCAGGGAATAGCAATCAGCCCCAGCATTTT.

This sequence joins TRBV5-4 and TRBJ2-2; no firm D call. The CDR3 is 12 residues long. V lost 3 bases and J 5 bases, leaving 5 bases between the germline ends. Germline CDR1 is SGHNT and CDR2 is YYREEE (reference sequence). CDR3 in DNA: TGTGCCAGCAGCTGGGCGACCGGGGAGCTGTTTTTT. Translation: CASSWATGELFF.

The rearrangement links TRBV2 to TRBJ2-7, with 10 bases aligning to TRBD2. The germline V gene encodes CDR1 SNHLY and CDR2 FYNNEI. CDR3 length: 17 amino acids. With V trimmed by 6 bases and J by 6 bases, 17 bases remained unmatched. CDR3 sequence: CASRDGNPSGSVCEQYF. The CDR3 DNA follows: TGTGCCAGCAGGGACGGAAATCCTAGCGGGAGTGTCTGCGAGCAGTACTTC.

This clone was seen a single time. V usage is TRBV11-2 and J usage is TRBJ2-3; 12 nucleotides match TRBD2. Germline loops: CDR1 SGHAT, CDR2 FQNNGV. The CDR3 has 18 amino acids. V lost 1 base and J lost 6; bases outside the gene matches: 11. The chain's CDR3 is CASSLGGLAGGSGDTQYF. Here the CDR3 DNA reads TGTGCCAGCAGCTTAGGGGGCCTAGCGGGAGGGTCGGGGGATACGCAGTATTTT.

This rearrangement joins TRBV7-9 to TRBJ1-3; D ambiguous. From germline, CDR1 is SEHNR and CDR2 FQNEAQ (reference sequence). V lost 8 bases, J lost 7 bases, and 15 bases lay in between. The CDR3 consists of 13 residues. The DNA for the CDR3 is TGTGCCAGCCGGCCGGGGTTGGATAACACCATATATTTT. This sequence encodes CASRPGLDNTIYF.

The rearrangement uses TRBV25-1 and TRBJ1-2; TRBD1 matches 9 bases. The length of the CDR3 is 15 residues. V lost 4 bases, J lost 6 bases, and 9 bases stayed unmatched. Per the germline V gene, CDR1 is MGHDK and CDR2 is SYGVNS. DNA of the CDR3: TGTGCCAGCAGTGTATCGACAGGGGGAGGTAATGGCTACACCTTC. Translating gives CASSVSTGGGNGYTF.

The chain couples TRBV5-8 to TRBJ2-1; 10 nucleotides agree with TRBD2. The V gene end was trimmed by 1 base and the J gene end by 8 bases; junction bases not matched to a gene: 21. The germline gives CDR1 SGHTS, CDR2 YDEGEE. CDR3 size: 20 residues. CDR3 in amino acids: CASSLTGTGFASGSFYEQFF. The CDR3 DNA sequence: TGTGCCAGCAGCTTGACCGGGACGGGGTTCGCTAGCGGGAGCTTTTATGAGCAGTTCTTC.

This chain joins TRBV6-4 and TRBJ2-2, with 11 bases lining up with TRBD2. The germline V gene encodes CDR1 MRHNA and CDR2 SNTAGT. This CDR3 has 15 amino acids. J gave up 3 bases and V 7 bases, and 4 bases lay outside the gene matches. CDR3 region: CASTKLAGDTGELFF. The CDR3, as DNA: TGTGCCAGCACAAAACTAGCGGGGGACACCGGGGAGCTGTTTTTT.

The chain couples TRBV29-1 to TRBJ2-7; 8 bases align to TRBD2. Losses at the gene ends were 6 bases for V and 3 bases for J; bases not matched to a gene: 4. This CDR3 spans 12 amino acids. Germline CDR1 reads SQVTM; CDR2 reads ANQGSEA. Here the CDR3 DNA reads TGCAGCGTATCCAGCGGGGGCTACGAGCAGTACTTC. It yields the protein CSVSSGGYEQYF.

The chain recombines TRBV4-2 with TRBJ2-7; D unresolved. This CDR3 is built from 12 residues. Germline V CDR1 and CDR2: LGHNA, YNFKEQ. V was trimmed by 0 bases and J by 5 bases, leaving 5 bases between them. The CDR3 sequence is CASSQDRDEQYF. For the CDR3, the DNA is TGTGCCAGCAGCCAAGATCGGGACGAGCAGTACTTC.

The chain has TRBV30 and TRBJ1-2; a weak D match, TRBD1 (5 bases). Germline values: CDR1 GTSNPN, CDR2 SVGIG (reference sequence). The length of the CDR3 is 14 residues. The germline V and J ends were trimmed by 5 bases and 2 bases, with 15 bases remaining between them. For the CDR3, the DNA is TGTGCCTGGGCCGAGTGGGGGGGAAACTATGGCTACACCTTC. It codes for CAWAEWGGNYGYTF. The full variable domain, in which reference TRBV30 and TRBJ1-2 provide the parts outside the CDR3, is SQTIHQWPATLVQPVGSPLSLECTVEGTSNPNLYWYRQAAGRGLQLLFYSVGIGQISSEVPQNLSASRPQDRQFILSSKKLLLSDSGFYLCAWAEWGGNYGYTFGSGTRLTVV.

This sequence joins TRBV7-2 and TRBJ2-7, with TRBD1 matching 10 bases. Losses at the gene ends were 5 bases for V and 5 bases for J; bases not matched to a gene: 6. Germline CDR1 and CDR2: SGHTA and FQGNSA. The CDR3 consists of 14 residues. The CDR3, as DNA: TGTGCCAGCAGCGGGACAGGGGAGATTAACGAGCAGTACTTC. Translation: CASSGTGEINEQYF.